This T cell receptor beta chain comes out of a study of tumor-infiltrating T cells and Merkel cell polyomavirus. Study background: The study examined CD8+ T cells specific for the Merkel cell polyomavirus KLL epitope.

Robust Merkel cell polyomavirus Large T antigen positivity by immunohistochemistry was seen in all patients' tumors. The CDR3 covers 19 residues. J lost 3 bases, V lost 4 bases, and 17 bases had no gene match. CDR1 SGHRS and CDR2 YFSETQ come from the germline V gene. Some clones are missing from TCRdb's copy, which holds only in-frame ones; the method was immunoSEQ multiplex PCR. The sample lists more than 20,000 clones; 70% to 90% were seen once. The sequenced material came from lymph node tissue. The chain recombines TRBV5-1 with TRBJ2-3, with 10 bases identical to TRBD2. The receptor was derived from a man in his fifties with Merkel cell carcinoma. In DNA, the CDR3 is TGCGCCAGCAGCCCGCGGACCTTGGGACTAGCGAGGTTGACAGATACGCAGTATTTT. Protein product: CASSPRTLGLARLTDTQYF.